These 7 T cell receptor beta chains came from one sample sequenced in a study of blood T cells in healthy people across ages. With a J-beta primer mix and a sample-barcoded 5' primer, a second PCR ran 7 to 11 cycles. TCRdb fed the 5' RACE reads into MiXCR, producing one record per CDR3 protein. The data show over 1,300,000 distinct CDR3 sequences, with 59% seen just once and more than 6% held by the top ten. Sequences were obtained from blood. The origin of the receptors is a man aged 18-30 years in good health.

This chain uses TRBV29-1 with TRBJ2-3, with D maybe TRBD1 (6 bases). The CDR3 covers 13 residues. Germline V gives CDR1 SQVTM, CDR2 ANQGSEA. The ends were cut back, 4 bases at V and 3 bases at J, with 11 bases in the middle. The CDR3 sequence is CSVGGTLTDTQYF. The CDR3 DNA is TGCAGCGTTGGAGGGACACTTACAGATACGCAGTATTTT.

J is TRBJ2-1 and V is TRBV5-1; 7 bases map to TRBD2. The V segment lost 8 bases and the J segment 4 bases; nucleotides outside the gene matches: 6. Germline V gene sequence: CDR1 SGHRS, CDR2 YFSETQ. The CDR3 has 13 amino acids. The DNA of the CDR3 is TGCGCCAGTGACAGCGGGGAATACAATGAGCAGTTCTTC. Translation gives CASDSGEYNEQFF. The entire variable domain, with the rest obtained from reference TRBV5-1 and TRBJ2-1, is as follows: KAGVTQTPRYLIKTRGQQVTLSCSPISGHRSVSWYQQTPGQGLQFLFEYFSETQRNKGNFPGRFSGRQFSNSRSEMNVSTLELGDSALYLCASDSGEYNEQFFGPGTRLTVL.

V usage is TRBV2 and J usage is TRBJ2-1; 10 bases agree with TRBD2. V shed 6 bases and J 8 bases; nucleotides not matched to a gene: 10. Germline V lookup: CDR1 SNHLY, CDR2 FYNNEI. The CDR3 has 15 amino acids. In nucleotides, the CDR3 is TGTGCCAGCAGCGACCAGCGGGGGGGCCTTTATGAGCAGTTCTTC. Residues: CASSDQRGGLYEQFF.

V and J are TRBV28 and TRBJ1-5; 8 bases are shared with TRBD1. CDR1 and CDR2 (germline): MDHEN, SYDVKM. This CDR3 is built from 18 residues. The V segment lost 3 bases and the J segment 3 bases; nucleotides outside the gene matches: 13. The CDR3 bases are TGTGCCAGCAGTTTCGGAAGAGAGACAGGGGCCCCCAATCAGCCCCAGCATTTT. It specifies CASSFGRETGAPNQPQHF.

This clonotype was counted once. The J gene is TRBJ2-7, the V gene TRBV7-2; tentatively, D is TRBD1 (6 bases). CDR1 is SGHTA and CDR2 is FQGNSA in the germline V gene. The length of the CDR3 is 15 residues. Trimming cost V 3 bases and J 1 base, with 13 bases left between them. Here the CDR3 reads CASSFYQGKSYEQYF. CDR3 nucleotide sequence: TGTGCCAGCAGCTTTTATCAGGGGAAGTCCTACGAGCAGTACTTC.

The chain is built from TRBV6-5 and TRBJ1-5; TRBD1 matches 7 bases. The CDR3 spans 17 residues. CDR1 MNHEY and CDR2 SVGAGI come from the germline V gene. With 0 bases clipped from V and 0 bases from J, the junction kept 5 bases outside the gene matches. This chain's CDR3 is CASSYSRGHPSNQPQHF. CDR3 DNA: TGTGCCAGCAGTTACTCGAGGGGGCACCCTAGCAATCAGCCCCAGCATTTT.

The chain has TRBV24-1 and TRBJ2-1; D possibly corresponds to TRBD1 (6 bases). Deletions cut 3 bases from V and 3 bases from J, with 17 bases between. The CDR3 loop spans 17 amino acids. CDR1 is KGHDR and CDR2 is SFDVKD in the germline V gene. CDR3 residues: CATSDRQDHSLYNEQFF. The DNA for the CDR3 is TGTGCCACCAGTGATAGACAGGACCATAGCCTCTACAATGAGCAGTTCTTC.